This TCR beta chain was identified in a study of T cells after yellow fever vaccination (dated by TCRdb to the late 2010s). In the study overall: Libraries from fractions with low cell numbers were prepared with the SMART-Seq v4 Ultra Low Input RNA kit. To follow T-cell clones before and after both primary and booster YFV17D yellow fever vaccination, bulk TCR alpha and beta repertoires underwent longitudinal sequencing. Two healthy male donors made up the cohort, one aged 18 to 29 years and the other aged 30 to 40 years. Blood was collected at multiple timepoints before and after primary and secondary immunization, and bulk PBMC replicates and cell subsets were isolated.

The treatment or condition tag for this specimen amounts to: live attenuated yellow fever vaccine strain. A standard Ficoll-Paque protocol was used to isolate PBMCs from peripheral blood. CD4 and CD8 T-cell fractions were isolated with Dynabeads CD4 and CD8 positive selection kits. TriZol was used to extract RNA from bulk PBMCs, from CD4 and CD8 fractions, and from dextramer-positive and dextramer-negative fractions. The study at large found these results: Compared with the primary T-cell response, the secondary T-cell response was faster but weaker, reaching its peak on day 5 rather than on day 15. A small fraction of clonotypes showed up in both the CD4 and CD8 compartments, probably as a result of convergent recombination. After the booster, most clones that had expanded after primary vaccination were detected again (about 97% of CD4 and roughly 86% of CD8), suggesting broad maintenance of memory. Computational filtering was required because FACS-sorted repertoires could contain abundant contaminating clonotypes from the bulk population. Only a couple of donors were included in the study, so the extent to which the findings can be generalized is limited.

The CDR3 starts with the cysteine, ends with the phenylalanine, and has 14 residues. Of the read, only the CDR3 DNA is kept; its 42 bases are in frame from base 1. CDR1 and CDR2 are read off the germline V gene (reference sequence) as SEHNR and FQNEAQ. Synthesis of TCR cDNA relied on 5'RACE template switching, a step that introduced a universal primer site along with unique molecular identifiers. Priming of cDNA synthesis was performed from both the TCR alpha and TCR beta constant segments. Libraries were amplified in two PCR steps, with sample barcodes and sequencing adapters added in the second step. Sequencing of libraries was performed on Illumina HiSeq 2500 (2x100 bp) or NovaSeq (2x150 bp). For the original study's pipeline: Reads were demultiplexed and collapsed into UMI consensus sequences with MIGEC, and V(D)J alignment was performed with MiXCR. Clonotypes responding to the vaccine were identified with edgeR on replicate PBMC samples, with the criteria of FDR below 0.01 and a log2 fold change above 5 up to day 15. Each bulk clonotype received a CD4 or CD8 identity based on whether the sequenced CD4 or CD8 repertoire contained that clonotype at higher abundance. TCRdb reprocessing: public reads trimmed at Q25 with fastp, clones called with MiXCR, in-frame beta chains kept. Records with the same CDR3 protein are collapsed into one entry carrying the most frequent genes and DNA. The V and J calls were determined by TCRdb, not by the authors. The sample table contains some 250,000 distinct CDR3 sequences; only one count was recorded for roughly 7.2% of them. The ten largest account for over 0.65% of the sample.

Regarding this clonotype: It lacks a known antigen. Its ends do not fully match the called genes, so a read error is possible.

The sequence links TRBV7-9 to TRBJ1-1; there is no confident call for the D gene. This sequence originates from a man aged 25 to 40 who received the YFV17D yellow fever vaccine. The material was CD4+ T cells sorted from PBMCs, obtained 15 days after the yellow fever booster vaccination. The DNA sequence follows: TGTGCCAGCAGCTTTAGGCCGGTGAACACTGAAGTTTTCTTT. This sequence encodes CASSFRPVNTEVFF.